This entry lists 27 T cell receptor beta chains sequenced from one sample in a study of T cells in Graves' hyperthyroidism and ophthalmopathy. It was RNA transcripts that yielded the amplified TCR beta CDR3 regions. First-round RT-PCR targeting the TCR CDR3 was performed with the HTBI primer set. MiXCR, run by TCRdb on the multiplex PCR reads, gives a single entry per CDR3 protein. This sample carries approximately 430,000 distinct CDR3 sequences, approximately 15% of them seen once, and the ten largest clones take less than 15%. The sample comprised blood. The receptor set was obtained from a woman between 18 and 30 years old with Graves' hyperthyroidism.

Notes on this clonotype: A read error is possible here, since a much larger clone lies one base away. The chain employs TRBV11-1 and TRBJ2-3, with D possibly TRBD2 on 7 matching bases. From germline, CDR1 is SGHAT and CDR2 FQDESV (reference sequence). The CDR3 totals 16 residues. CDR3 in DNA: TGTGTCAGCAGCCCGGGGGTCCGGGGGGCCGCAGATACGCAGTATTTT. This translates into CVSSPGVRGAADTQYF.

This clonotype has at least ten counts. The J gene is TRBJ2-4, the V gene TRBV28; D is possibly TRBD2 (5 bases). Trimming removed 3 bases from V and 4 bases from J, with 10 bases in between. CDR1 is MDHEN, CDR2 SYDVKM, per germline. The CDR3 is made up of 14 amino acids. Here the CDR3 reads CASSFGGRKNIQYF. The DNA of the CDR3 is TGTGCCAGCAGTTTCGGAGGCCGGAAAAACATTCAGTACTTC.

This clonotype was picked up a small number of times. V gene TRBV6-1 combines with J gene TRBJ1-4, with D possibly matching TRBD1 (5 bases). The V and J ends lost 2 bases and 7 bases respectively, with 11 bases between them. Germline V CDR1 and CDR2: MNHNS, SASEGT. The CDR3 has 14 residues. CDR3 amino acids: CASSEPRTTEKLFF. CDR3 nucleotide sequence: TGTGCCAGCAGTGAACCCAGGACAACTGAAAAACTGTTTTTT.

This clonotype was counted at least ten times. The V call is TRBV6-1, the J call TRBJ2-7; 11 bases are a match to TRBD2. After removal of 6 bases from V and 2 bases from J, the junction contained 9 bases not matched to a gene. The CDR3 sequence is 16 residues long. The V gene's germline CDR1 is MNHNS and CDR2 SASEGT. CDR3 bases: TGTGCCAGCAGCCCTCGACTAGCGGGAATACCCTACGAGCAGTACTTC. Protein product: CASSPRLAGIPYEQYF.

This clonotype was observed a handful of times. This sequence joins TRBV7-9 and TRBJ2-2; D is ambiguous. With 10 bases removed from V and 1 base from J, the gap between germline ends came to 19 bases. This CDR3 spans 16 amino acids. Germline assignment: CDR1 SEHNR and CDR2 FQNEAQ (reference sequence). DNA for the CDR3: TGTGCCATTCCTACAGCCCCCGCACGGAACACCGGGGAGCTGTTTTTT. Protein product: CAIPTAPARNTGELFF. Using reference TRBV7-9 and TRBJ2-2 for the parts outside the CDR3, the full variable domain is DTGVSQNPRHKITKRGQNVTFRCDPISEHNRLYWYRQTLGQGPEFLTYFQNEAQLEKSRLLSDRFSAERPKGSFSTLEIQRTEQGDSAMYLCAIPTAPARNTGELFFGEGSRLTVL.

This clonotype has ten or more counts. The V and J genes are TRBV20-1 and TRBJ1-5; tentatively, D is TRBD1 (5 bases). The CDR3 loop spans 14 amino acids. Germline V gene lookup returns CDR1 DFQATT and CDR2 SNEGSKA (reference sequence). Trimming removed 1 base from V and 2 bases from J, with 9 bases in between. The CDR3 sequence is CSARVFRGNQPQHF. The CDR3 region has the DNA TGCAGTGCTAGAGTTTTCAGGGGCAATCAGCCCCAGCATTTT.

The chain joins TRBV14 to TRBJ1-4; 8 bases fit TRBD1. V lost 3 bases and J lost 5; bases outside the gene matches: 8. Germline V gene data show CDR1 as SGHDN and CDR2 as FVKESK. CDR3 size: 16 residues. The CDR3 DNA reads as TGTGCCAGCAGCCATTTCACCCAGGGGGCCAATGAAAAACTGTTTTTT. Its protein product is CASSHFTQGANEKLFF. The full variable domain, in which reference TRBV14 and TRBJ1-4 provide the parts outside the CDR3, is EAGVTQFPSHSVIEKGQTVTLRCDPISGHDNLYWYRRVMGKEIKFLLHFVKESKQDESGMPNNRFLAERTGGTYSTLKVQPAELEDSGVYFCASSHFTQGANEKLFFGSGTQLSVL.

This clonotype was seen repeatedly, ten times or more. The gene calls are TRBV7-9 and TRBJ2-2; TRBD1 matches 9 bases. The CDR3 has 16 residues. V gave up 6 bases and J gave up 1 base; unmatched junction bases: 6. CDR1 and CDR2 from the germline V gene are SEHNR and FQNEAQ (reference sequence). The CDR3 loop is CASRDPGQGNTGELFF. CDR3 bases: TGTGCCAGCAGGGACCCGGGACAGGGGAACACCGGGGAGCTGTTTTTT.

The rearrangement links TRBV6-5 to TRBJ2-4; D is ambiguous. Trimming took 0 bases from V and 6 from J, leaving 15 bases between them. Germline V gene lookup returns CDR1 MNHEY and CDR2 SVGAGI. The CDR3 length is 16 residues. The CDR3 nucleotides read TGTGCCAGCAGTTACTCTAAAAGGGTGACTGGAAACATTCAGTACTTC. Its translation: CASSYSKRVTGNIQYF.

The chain has TRBV2 and TRBJ2-3; possibly TRBD1 for D (6 bases). Trimming shortened V by 1 base and J by 5 bases, and 7 bases separated the two germline ends. Germline-derived CDR1 and CDR2 are SNHLY and FYNNEI. This CDR3 spans 13 amino acids. The chain's CDR3 is CASSEEGGDTQYF. CDR3 DNA sequence: TGTGCCAGCAGTGAAGAAGGGGGAGATACGCAGTATTTT.

In its sample, this clonotype was seen many times. The chain joins TRBV27 to TRBJ1-5; a possible D gene is TRBD1 (5 bases). The CDR3 is made up of 17 amino acids. V was trimmed by 1 base and J by 5 bases, leaving 18 bases between them. The germline gives CDR1 MNHEY, CDR2 SMNVEV (reference sequence). The chain's CDR3 is CASSLYGANHRYQPQHF. In nucleotides, the CDR3 is TGTGCCAGCAGTTTATACGGGGCCAATCATCGTTATCAGCCCCAGCATTTT.

About this clonotype itself: Because the CDR3 is missing its conserved closing phenylalanine or tryptophan, this is likely a read error. The limits of the CDR3 on the DNA are not certain, so only TCRdb's listed CDR3 is given. CDR3 in amino acids: CASSYLRGTGC. The chain carries TRBV6-2 or TRBV6-3 and TRBJ2-3; the DNA was not compared with TRBD1, the D call given in the table. Per germline, CDR1 MNHEY and CDR2 SVGEGT. The CDR3 numbers 11 amino acids, ends counted.

The table lists this clonotype with a few counts. This chain links TRBV6-1 with TRBJ1-1; D is unresolved. V shed 4 bases and J shed 5 bases, with 11 bases lying between them. The V gene's germline CDR1 is MNHNS and CDR2 SASEGT. The length of the CDR3 is 13 residues. The CDR3 here is CASSVTPRTEAFF. CDR3 DNA: TGTGCCAGCAGTGTTACCCCGAGAACTGAAGCTTTCTTT.

CDR3: CASSRRAQAYEQYF. The CDR3 nucleotides read TGTGCCAGCAGCCGTCGTGCCCAGGCCTACGAGCAGTACTTC. The chain uses TRBV12-3 or TRBV12-4 and TRBJ2-7; D unresolved. This CDR3 contains 14 residues. Trimming shortened V by 6 bases and J by 2 bases, and 14 bases separated the two germline ends.

The table lists this clonotype with many counts. This rearrangement joins TRBV29-1 to TRBJ2-4, with TRBD1 matching over 7 bases. The ends lost 5 bases at V and 2 bases at J; junction bases unmatched: 3. Germline V gene sequence: CDR1 SQVTM, CDR2 ANQGSEA. The CDR3 is made up of 13 amino acids. DNA of the CDR3: TGCAGCGTTATGACAGGGACCAAAAACATTCAGTACTTC. Protein: CSVMTGTKNIQYF. The full variable domain, its missing parts supplied by reference TRBV29-1 and TRBJ2-4, is SAVISQKPSRDICQRGTSLTIQCQVDSQVTMMFWYRQQPGQSLTLIATANQGSEATYESGFVIDKFPISRPNLTFSTLTVSNMSPEDSSIYLCSVMTGTKNIQYFGAGTRLSVL.

This clonotype has ten or more counts. The V gene is TRBV28, the J gene TRBJ1-1; no clear D gene. Trimming removed 1 base from V and 1 base from J, with 10 bases in between. The CDR3 runs to 15 residues. The V gene's germline CDR1 is MDHEN and CDR2 SYDVKM. CDR3 bases: TGTGCCAGCAGTTTATCCGGACGGAGGAACACTGAAGCTTTCTTT. As protein: CASSLSGRRNTEAFF.

This clonotype showed up just a few times. V gene TRBV15 combines with J gene TRBJ2-3, with 10 bases matching TRBD1. Germline V gene lookup returns CDR1 LNHNV and CDR2 YYDKDF (reference sequence). The CDR3 is made up of 17 amino acids. Trimming at V came to 5 bases and at J to 3 bases, leaving 11 bases not matched to a gene. CDR3 sequence: CATSRLGRTGGTDTQYF. The CDR3 nucleotides read TGTGCCACCAGCCGGCTCGGTCGGACAGGGGGAACAGATACGCAGTATTTT. The entire variable domain, with the rest obtained from reference TRBV15 and TRBJ2-3, is as follows: DAMVIQNPRYQVTQFGKPVTLSCSQTLNHNVMYWYQQKSSQAPKLLFHYYDKDFNNEADTPDNFQSRRPNTSFCFLDIRSPGLGDTAMYLCATSRLGRTGGTDTQYFGPGTRLTVL.

The chain employs TRBV18 and TRBJ1-5; D may be TRBD1 (5 bases). Germline CDR1 reads KGHSH; CDR2 reads LQKENI. V was trimmed by 3 bases and J by 6 bases, leaving 15 bases between them. CDR3 size: 15 residues. The CDR3 DNA reads as TGTGCCAGCTCACCGAGGGCAGGGTCGAGTCAGCCCCAGCATTTT. Its translation is CASSPRAGSSQPQHF.

The chain links TRBV6-1 to TRBJ2-3; D is unclear. Germline V CDR1 and CDR2: MNHNS, SASEGT. V dropped 4 bases and J dropped 8 bases, with 4 bases sitting between them. The CDR3 runs 10 residues. CDR3 nucleotides: TGTGCCAGCAGTGGGTCTACGCAGTATTTT. Amino acid sequence: CASSGSTQYF.

This clonotype was found many times. This sequence joins TRBV2 and TRBJ1-5; a possible D gene is TRBD1 (5 bases). The CDR3 is 14 amino acids. Per the germline V gene, CDR1 is SNHLY and CDR2 is FYNNEI. The V end lost 8 bases, the J end lost 4 bases, and 15 bases lay between the germline ends. In nucleotides, the CDR3 is TGTGCCAGCGGGACGCAGGGACTTAATCAGCCCCAGCATTTT. Residues: CASGTQGLNQPQHF. The full variable domain, in which reference TRBV2 and TRBJ1-5 provide the parts outside the CDR3, is EPEVTQTPSHQVTQMGQEVILRCVPISNHLYFYWYRQILGQKVEFLVSFYNNEISEKSEIFDDQFSVERPDGSNFTLKIRSTKLEDSAMYFCASGTQGLNQPQHFGDGTRLSIL.

In its sample, this clonotype was seen a few times. The chain has TRBV5-1 and TRBJ1-2; 7 bases are a match to TRBD1. The CDR3 length is 13 residues. Looked up from germline, CDR1 is SGHRS and CDR2 is YFSETQ. Germline trimming cut 3 bases from V and 4 bases from J; bases unmatched to any gene: 3. The CDR3, as DNA: TGCGCCAGCAGCTCAGGGGACAGCTATGGCTACACCTTC. Protein sequence: CASSSGDSYGYTF.

This clonotype was counted ten times or more. The CDR3 region is CASSSGQGAEKLFF. CDR3 nucleotide sequence: TGCGCCAGCAGCTCTGGACAGGGGGCAGAAAAACTGTTTTTT. The V gene is TRBV5-1, the J gene TRBJ1-4, with 11 bases that match TRBD1. There are 14 residues in the CDR3. V dropped 3 bases and J dropped 8; count of bases not matched to a gene: 3. Looked up from germline, CDR1 is SGHRS and CDR2 is YFSETQ.

Comment on this clonotype: Since the CDR3 does not end with the conserved phenylalanine or tryptophan, this likely comes from a read error. This chain uses TRBV3-1 with TRBJ2-6; D may be TRBD2 (6 bases). Per germline, CDR1 LGHDT and CDR2 YNNKEL (reference sequence). V was clipped by 3 bases and J by 0 bases, with 15 bases between them. CDR3 length equals 18 residues. In DNA, the CDR3 is TGTGCCAGCAGCCATGCCACTAGCACCTACTCTGGGGCCAACGTCCTGACTCTC. It specifies CASSHATSTYSGANVLTL.

There are many counts of this clonotype. The DNA for the CDR3 is TGTGCCAGCAGCTCTAGCGGAGGGAGCACAGATACGCAGTATTTT. Translating gives CASSSSGGSTDTQYF. The chain has TRBV7-3 and TRBJ2-3; TRBD2 agrees at 7 bases. The CDR3 spans 15 residues. Germline trimming cut 4 bases from V and 0 bases from J; bases unmatched to any gene: 4. The V gene's germline CDR1 is SGHTA and CDR2 FQGTGA.

The chain recombines TRBV6-2 or TRBV6-3 with TRBJ1-2, with D possibly matching TRBD1 (5 bases). Trimming stripped 4 bases from V and 5 bases from J, with 8 bases between. CDR3 length: 12 residues. From germline, CDR1 is MNHEY and CDR2 SVGEGT. CDR3 amino acids: CASSWGLYGYTF. In nucleotides, the CDR3 is TGTGCCAGCAGTTGGGGACTATATGGCTACACCTTC.

The chain joins TRBV11-2 to TRBJ2-7; 11 bases fit TRBD2. With 1 base clipped from V and 3 bases from J, the junction kept 5 bases outside the gene matches. The CDR3 runs 16 residues. CDR1 SGHAT and CDR2 FQNNGV come from the germline V gene. Here the CDR3 DNA reads TGTGCCAGCAGCTTAGCCCTAGCGGGGGGAAACTACGAGCAGTACTTC. It codes for CASSLALAGGNYEQYF. Variable domain in full (rest from reference TRBV11-2 and TRBJ2-7): EAGVAQSPRYKIIEKRQSVAFWCNPISGHATLYWYQQILGQGPKLLIQFQNNGVVDDSQLPKDRFSAERLKGVDSTLKIQPAKLEDSAVYLCASSLALAGGNYEQYFGPGTRLTVT.

This chain joins TRBV19 and TRBJ1-2; maybe TRBD1 (6 bases). This CDR3 has 15 amino acids. Trimming left V 4 bases short and J 1 base short, with 13 bases between. CDR1 and CDR2 from the germline V gene are LNHDA and SQIVND (reference sequence). This CDR3 is CASSTLDRLNYGYTF. The CDR3 nucleotides read TGTGCCAGTAGTACATTGGACAGACTTAACTATGGCTACACCTTC.